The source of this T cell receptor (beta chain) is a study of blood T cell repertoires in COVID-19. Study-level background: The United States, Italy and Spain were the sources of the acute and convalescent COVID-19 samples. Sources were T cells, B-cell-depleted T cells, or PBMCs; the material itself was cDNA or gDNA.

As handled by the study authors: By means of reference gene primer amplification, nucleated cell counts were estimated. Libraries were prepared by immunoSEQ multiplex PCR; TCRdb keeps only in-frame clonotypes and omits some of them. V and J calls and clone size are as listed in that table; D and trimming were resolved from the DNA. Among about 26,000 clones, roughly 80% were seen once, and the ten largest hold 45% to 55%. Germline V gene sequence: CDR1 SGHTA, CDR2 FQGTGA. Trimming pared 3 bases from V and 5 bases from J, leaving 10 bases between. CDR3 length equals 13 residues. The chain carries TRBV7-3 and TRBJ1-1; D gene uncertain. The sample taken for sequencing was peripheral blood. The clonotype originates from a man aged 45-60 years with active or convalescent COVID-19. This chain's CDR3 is CASSLSGSTEAFF. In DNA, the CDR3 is TGTGCCAGCAGCTTGAGCGGGAGTACTGAAGCTTTCTTT.